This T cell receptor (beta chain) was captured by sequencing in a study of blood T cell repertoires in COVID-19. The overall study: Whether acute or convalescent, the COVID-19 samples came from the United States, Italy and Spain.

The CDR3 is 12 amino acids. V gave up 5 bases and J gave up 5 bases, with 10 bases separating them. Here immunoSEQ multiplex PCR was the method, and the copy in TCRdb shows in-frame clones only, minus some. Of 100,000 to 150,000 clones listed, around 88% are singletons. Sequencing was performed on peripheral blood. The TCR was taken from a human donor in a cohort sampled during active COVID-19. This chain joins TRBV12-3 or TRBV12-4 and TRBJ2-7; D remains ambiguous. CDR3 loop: CASSRGYHEQYF. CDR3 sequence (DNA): TGTGCCAGCAGTCGCGGATATCACGAGCAGTACTTC.